These 26 T cell receptor beta chains originate from one sample sequenced in a study of blood T cell repertoires in COVID-19. Profiling relied on immunoSEQ multiplex PCR, and the TCRdb table lists in-frame clones only, not all of them. The sample has around 300,000 clones; about four fifths are singletons. Material for sequencing was peripheral blood. The receptor source for this set is a woman aged 45-59 years who had recovered from COVID-19.

This clone was observed a single time. The rearrangement joins TRBV30 to TRBJ1-1, with a possible D match to TRBD1 (6 bases). V gave up 2 bases and J gave up 4 bases, with 11 bases separating them. The V gene's germline CDR1 is GTSNPN and CDR2 SVGIG (reference sequence). The CDR3 totals 13 residues. In nucleotides, the CDR3 is TGTGCCTGGAGTCGGGGAGGGGGCACTGAAGCTTTCTTT. Amino acids: CAWSRGGGTEAFF.

The J gene is TRBJ2-6, the V gene TRBV14; D gene uncertain. Trimming pared 1 base from V and 0 bases from J, leaving 7 bases between. This CDR3 is 16 amino acids long. The germline CDR1 and CDR2 sequences are SGHDN and FVKESK. The CDR3: CASSQGLRSGANVLTF. The CDR3 DNA reads TGTGCCAGCAGCCAAGGACTCCGCTCTGGGGCCAACGTCCTGACTTTC.

This clone appeared a few times. DNA of the CDR3: TGTGCCAGCAGCTCCCCAAGGGGGCACGACTATGGCTACACCTTC. Its protein product is CASSSPRGHDYGYTF. The chain couples TRBV7-9 to TRBJ1-2; TRBD1 matches 7 bases. After removal of 4 bases from V and 3 bases from J, the junction contained 8 bases not matched to a gene. From germline, CDR1 is SEHNR and CDR2 FQNEAQ (reference sequence). The CDR3 is 15 residues long.

This clone was counted between two and nine times. The chain employs TRBV28 and TRBJ2-2, with 7 bases fitting TRBD2. The trim removed 2 bases at V and 2 bases at J, leaving 5 bases unmatched. Germline CDR1 reads MDHEN; CDR2 reads SYDVKM. CDR3 size: 16 residues. CDR3 in amino acids: CASSLSPGGNTGELFF. The CDR3 coding sequence is TGTGCCAGCAGTTTAAGCCCGGGAGGAAACACCGGGGAGCTGTTTTTT. The full variable domain, rest sourced from reference TRBV28 and TRBJ2-2, is DVKVTQSSRYLVKRTGEKVFLECVQDMDHENMFWYRQDPGLGLRLIYFSYDVKMKEKGDIPEGYSVSREKKERFSLILESASTNQTSMYLCASSLSPGGNTGELFFGEGSRLTVL.

Remarks on this clone: The same CDR3 also results from other DNA sequences found in this sample. The J gene is TRBJ1-1, the V gene TRBV5-1; a weak D match, TRBD1 (6 bases). Trimming took 0 bases from V and 0 from J, leaving 6 bases between them. This CDR3 has 14 amino acids. Germline V gives CDR1 SGHRS, CDR2 YFSETQ. The CDR3 reads CASSLDRVNTEAFF. The CDR3 bases are TGCGCCAGCAGCTTGGACAGGGTGAACACTGAAGCTTTCTTT.

The chain couples TRBV6-1 to TRBJ2-7, with a tentative D call TRBD2 (5 bases). The V gene lost 1 base and the J gene lost 12 bases, with 16 bases spanning the gap. The CDR3 is made up of 13 amino acids. Per germline, CDR1 MNHNS and CDR2 SASEGT. This CDR3 reads CASSEDGGRGRYF. The CDR3, as DNA: TGTGCCAGCAGTGAAGATGGCGGACGGGGAAGGTACTTC.

The chain has TRBV9 and TRBJ2-3; D not certain. Germline loops: CDR1 SGDLS, CDR2 YYNGEE. The CDR3 spans 13 residues. Trimming cost V 3 bases and J 0 bases, with 5 bases left between them. The CDR3 DNA sequence: TGTGCCAGCAGCGCAACTAGCACAGATACGCAGTATTTT. It yields the protein CASSATSTDTQYF. Full variable domain (rest looked up from reference TRBV9 and TRBJ2-3): DSGVTQTPKHLITATGQRVTLRCSPRSGDLSVYWYQQSLDQGLQFLIQYYNGEERAKGNILERFSAQQFPDLHSELNLSSLELGDSALYFCASSATSTDTQYFGPGTRLTVL.

The rearrangement joins TRBV27 to TRBJ2-3, with 8 bases identical to TRBD2. CDR1 is MNHEY and CDR2 is SMNVEV in the germline V gene (reference sequence). J was trimmed by 2 bases and V by 7 bases; bases with no gene match: 11. CDR3 length: 16 residues. CDR3 DNA sequence: TGTGCCAGCATACCTTCCGGGACTAGGGTCACAGATACGCAGTATTTT. This codes for CASIPSGTRVTDTQYF.

This chain links TRBV5-1 with TRBJ1-5, with 8 bases aligning to TRBD1. With 4 bases clipped from V and 3 bases from J, the junction kept 6 bases outside the gene matches. There are 15 residues in the CDR3. CDR1 and CDR2 (germline): SGHRS, YFSETQ. Written as DNA, the CDR3 is TGCGCCAGCAGCCTGACAGGGGACCTCAATCAGCCCCAGCATTTT. Its translation: CASSLTGDLNQPQHF.

The rearrangement links TRBV28 to TRBJ2-7, with 7 bases fitting TRBD2. This CDR3 is 15 amino acids long. Germline V gives CDR1 MDHEN, CDR2 SYDVKM. V shed 6 bases and J 0 bases; nucleotides not matched to a gene: 8. The CDR3: CASRPPSSGSYEQYF. CDR3 coding DNA: TGTGCCAGCAGACCCCCCTCTAGCGGCTCCTACGAGCAGTACTTC.

The chain has TRBV24-1 and TRBJ2-3; D might be TRBD2 (5 bases). Germline CDR1 reads KGHDR; CDR2 reads SFDVKD. CDR3 length equals 15 residues. Trimming shortened V by 9 bases and J by 1 base, and 16 bases separated the two germline ends. The CDR3: CATRQESGCTDTQYF. DNA for the CDR3: TGTGCCACCCGTCAAGAGAGCGGATGCACAGATACGCAGTATTTT.

The chain uses TRBV18 and TRBJ1-5; D might be TRBD1 (5 bases). The CDR3 is made up of 15 amino acids. Germline V CDR1 and CDR2: KGHSH, LQKENI. V lost 3 bases and J 4 bases, leaving 13 bases between the germline ends. DNA of the CDR3: TGTGCCAGCTCACCCCAGGACATTGGTAATCAGCCCCAGCATTTT. The encoded protein is CASSPQDIGNQPQHF.

This rearrangement joins TRBV29-1 to TRBJ2-2, with no clear D. Germline V gene data show CDR1 as SQVTM and CDR2 as ANQGSEA. V was cut by 7 bases and J by 5 bases, with 5 bases left in between. The CDR3 is 10 amino acids. Here the CDR3 DNA reads TGCAGCGCATATACCGGGGAGCTGTTTTTT. Residues: CSAYTGELFF.

The chain joins TRBV27 to TRBJ2-1, with TRBD2 matching 11 bases. Germline lookup yields CDR1 MNHEY and CDR2 SMNVEV (reference sequence). The V segment lost 5 bases and the J segment 9 bases; nucleotides outside the gene matches: 9. The CDR3 loop spans 15 amino acids. CDR3 DNA: TGTGCCAGCAGTATCCTAGCGGGAGGCGGGGGTGAGCAGTTCTTC. This gives the protein CASSILAGGGGEQFF.

This sequence joins TRBV4-1 and TRBJ2-7; D unresolved. The CDR3 consists of 13 residues. Looked up from germline, CDR1 is MGHRA and CDR2 is YSYEKL. With 3 bases removed from V and 0 bases from J, the gap between germline ends came to 6 bases. This chain's CDR3 is CASSQASSYEQYF. CDR3 in DNA: TGCGCCAGCAGCCAGGCTAGCTCCTACGAGCAGTACTTC.

This rearrangement joins TRBV9 to TRBJ2-7, with TRBD2 matching 8 bases. CDR3 size: 14 residues. CDR1 is SGDLS, CDR2 YYNGEE, per germline. The V gene end was trimmed by 6 bases and the J gene end by 3 bases; junction bases not matched to a gene: 8. This CDR3 is CASKSAGVIYEQYF. CDR3 in DNA: TGTGCCAGCAAATCAGCGGGGGTTATCTACGAGCAGTACTTC.

The count of this clone is one. J is TRBJ2-7 and V is TRBV6-4; the D gene is possibly TRBD2 (6 bases). V was trimmed by 5 bases and J by 3 bases, leaving 14 bases between them. The length of the CDR3 is 14 residues. CDR1 and CDR2 from the germline V gene are MRHNA and SNTAGT. The CDR3 nucleotides are TGTGCCAGCAGTCGACCGGGACTGAACTACGAGCAGTACTTC. It specifies CASSRPGLNYEQYF.

This clone came up once. The rearrangement uses TRBV5-4 and TRBJ1-2; no firm D call. Trimming shortened V by 3 bases and J by 8 bases, and 14 bases separated the two germline ends. The length of the CDR3 is 13 residues. Germline values: CDR1 SGHNT, CDR2 YYREEE (reference sequence). CDR3 nucleotides: TGTGCCAGCAGCTCCCTACCTATACCCGGCTACACCTTC. Translation: CASSSLPIPGYTF.

The count of this clone is one. V and J are TRBV6-2 or TRBV6-3 and TRBJ2-7; 9 bases line up with TRBD2. Germline V lookup: CDR1 MNHEY, CDR2 SVGEGT. J lost 0 bases, V lost 2 bases, and 11 bases had no gene match. This CDR3 region has 18 residues. The CDR3 DNA follows: TGTGCCAGCAGTTACATCCCTAGCGGGGCTACGAGCTCCTACGAGCAGTACTTC. Translating gives CASSYIPSGATSSYEQYF.

The chain employs TRBV6-6 and TRBJ1-6, with D perhaps TRBD1 (6 bases). V gave up 7 bases and J gave up 6 bases, with 10 bases separating them. Germline loops: CDR1 MNHNY, CDR2 SVGAGI (reference sequence). The CDR3 is 13 amino acids. Here the CDR3 reads CASTKDSNSPLHF. In DNA form, the CDR3 reads TGTGCCAGCACCAAGGACAGTAATTCACCCCTCCACTTT.

The chain carries TRBV27 and TRBJ1-2; D may be TRBD1 (6 bases). The germline CDR1 and CDR2 sequences are MNHEY and SMNVEV (reference sequence). The V and J ends lost 6 bases and 8 bases respectively, with 22 bases between them. The CDR3 length is 15 residues. Written as DNA, the CDR3 is TGTGCCAGCAGCCTTTCCCCAAAGGGGGTTGGAGGCTACACCTTC. Amino acid sequence: CASSLSPKGVGGYTF.

This chain uses TRBV6-1 with TRBJ2-1; D not resolved. Looked up from germline, CDR1 is MNHNS and CDR2 is SASEGT. There are 17 residues in the CDR3. V was pared by 2 bases and J by 0 bases, with 14 bases between. Here the CDR3 reads CASSEWNRMSSYNEQFF. The CDR3 DNA sequence: TGTGCCAGCAGTGAATGGAACAGAATGAGCTCCTACAATGAGCAGTTCTTC.

The chain couples TRBV15 to TRBJ1-3; tentatively, D is TRBD1 (6 bases). There are 15 residues in the CDR3. Looked up from germline, CDR1 is LNHNV and CDR2 is YYDKDF (reference sequence). V lost 5 bases to trimming and J lost 0 bases, with 11 bases between them. The CDR3 loop is CATSDGTLSGNTIYF. In DNA, the CDR3 is TGTGCCACCAGCGACGGGACACTCTCTGGAAACACCATATATTTT.

The chain couples TRBV7-6 to TRBJ2-1; TRBD1 might be the D (5 bases). Germline V gives CDR1 SGHVS, CDR2 FNYEAQ. This CDR3 region has 15 residues. Trimming removed 5 bases at V and 5 bases at J, with 16 bases between. The CDR3 nucleotides are TGTGCCAGCAGCCAGGCAGGGCAGGTTGACAATGAGCAGTTCTTC. Translating it yields CASSQAGQVDNEQFF.

The V gene is TRBV27, the J gene TRBJ2-7; maybe TRBD1 (6 bases). CDR1 and CDR2 (germline): MNHEY, SMNVEV (reference sequence). CDR3 length: 14 amino acids. V shed 8 bases and J shed 4 bases, with 18 bases lying between them. CDR3 in DNA: TGTGCCAGCGGAGACCGGGACACCCTTTACGAGCAGTACTTC. Protein: CASGDRDTLYEQYF.

The V gene is TRBV28, the J gene TRBJ1-2; D is unresolved. Deletions cut 6 bases from V and 2 bases from J, with 10 bases between. CDR3 size: 13 residues. Germline values: CDR1 MDHEN, CDR2 SYDVKM. CDR3 sequence reads: CASRSRGNYGYTF. In DNA form, the CDR3 reads TGTGCCAGCAGGTCCAGAGGAAACTATGGCTACACCTTC.